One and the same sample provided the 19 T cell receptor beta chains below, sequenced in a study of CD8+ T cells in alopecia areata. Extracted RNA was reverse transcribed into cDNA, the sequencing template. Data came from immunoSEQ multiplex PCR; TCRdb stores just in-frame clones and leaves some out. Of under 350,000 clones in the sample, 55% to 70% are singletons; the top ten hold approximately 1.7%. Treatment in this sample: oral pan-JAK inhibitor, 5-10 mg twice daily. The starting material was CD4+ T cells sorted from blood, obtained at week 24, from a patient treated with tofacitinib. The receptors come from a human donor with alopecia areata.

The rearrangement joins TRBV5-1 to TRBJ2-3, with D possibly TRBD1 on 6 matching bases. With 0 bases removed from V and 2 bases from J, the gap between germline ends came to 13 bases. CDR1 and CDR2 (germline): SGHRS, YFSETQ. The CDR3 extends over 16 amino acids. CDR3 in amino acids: CASSLVARTATDTQYF. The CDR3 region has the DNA TGCGCCAGCAGCTTGGTTGCCCGGACAGCCACAGATACGCAGTATTTT.

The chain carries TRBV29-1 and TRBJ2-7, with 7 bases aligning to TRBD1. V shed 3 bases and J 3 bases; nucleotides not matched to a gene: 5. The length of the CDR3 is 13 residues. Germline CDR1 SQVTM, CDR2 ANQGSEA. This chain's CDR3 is CSVDPQGNYEQYF. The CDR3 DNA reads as TGCAGCGTTGACCCACAGGGGAACTACGAGCAGTACTTC.

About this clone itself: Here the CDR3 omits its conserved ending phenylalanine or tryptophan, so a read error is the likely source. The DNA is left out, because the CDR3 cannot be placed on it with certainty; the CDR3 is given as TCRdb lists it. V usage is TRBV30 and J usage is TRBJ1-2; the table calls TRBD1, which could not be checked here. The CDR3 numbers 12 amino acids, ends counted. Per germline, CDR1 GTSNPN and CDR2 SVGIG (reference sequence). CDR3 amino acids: CAWSVPQGPVLS.

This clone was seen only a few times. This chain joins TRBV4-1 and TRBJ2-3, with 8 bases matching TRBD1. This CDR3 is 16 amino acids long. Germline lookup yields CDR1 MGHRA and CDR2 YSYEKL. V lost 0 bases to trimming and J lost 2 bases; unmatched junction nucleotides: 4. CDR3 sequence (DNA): TGCGCCAGCAGCCAAGATGGGGACAGGTACACAGATACGCAGTATTTT. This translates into CASSQDGDRYTDTQYF.

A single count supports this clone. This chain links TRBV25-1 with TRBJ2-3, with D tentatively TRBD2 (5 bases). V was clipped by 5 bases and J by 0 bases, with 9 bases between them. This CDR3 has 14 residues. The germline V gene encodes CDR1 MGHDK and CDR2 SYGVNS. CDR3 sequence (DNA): TGTGCCAGCAGTCACGGCGGGAGCACAGATACGCAGTATTTT. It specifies CASSHGGSTDTQYF.

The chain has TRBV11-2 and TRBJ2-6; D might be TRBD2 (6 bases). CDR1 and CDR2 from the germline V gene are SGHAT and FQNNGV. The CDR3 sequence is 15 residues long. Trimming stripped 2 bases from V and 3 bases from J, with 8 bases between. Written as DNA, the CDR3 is TGTGCCAGCAGCTTAACGGGGGTTGGGGCCAACGTCCTGACTTTC. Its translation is CASSLTGVGANVLTF.

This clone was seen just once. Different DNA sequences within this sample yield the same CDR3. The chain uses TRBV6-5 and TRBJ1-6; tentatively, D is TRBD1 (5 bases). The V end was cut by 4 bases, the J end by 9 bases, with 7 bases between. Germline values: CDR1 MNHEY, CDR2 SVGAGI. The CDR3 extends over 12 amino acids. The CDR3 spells CASSLRGSPLHF. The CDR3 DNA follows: TGTGCCAGCAGTTTAAGGGGTTCACCCCTCCACTTT.

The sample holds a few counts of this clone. CDR3 sequence reads: CASSYGQGGTEAFF. As DNA, the CDR3 is TGTGCCAGCAGTTACGGGCAGGGTGGGACTGAAGCTTTCTTT. The genes are TRBV6-5 and TRBJ1-1, with a possible D match to TRBD1 (5 bases). CDR3 size: 14 residues. V shed 2 bases and J shed 5 bases, with 12 bases lying between them. Germline V gene lookup returns CDR1 MNHEY and CDR2 SVGAGI.

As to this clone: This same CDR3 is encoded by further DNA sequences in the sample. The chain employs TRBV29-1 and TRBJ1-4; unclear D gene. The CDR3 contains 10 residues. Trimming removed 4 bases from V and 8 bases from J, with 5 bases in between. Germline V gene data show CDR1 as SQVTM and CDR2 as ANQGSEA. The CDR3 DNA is TGCAGCGTTGGCGGGGAAAAACTGTTTTTT. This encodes CSVGGEKLFF.

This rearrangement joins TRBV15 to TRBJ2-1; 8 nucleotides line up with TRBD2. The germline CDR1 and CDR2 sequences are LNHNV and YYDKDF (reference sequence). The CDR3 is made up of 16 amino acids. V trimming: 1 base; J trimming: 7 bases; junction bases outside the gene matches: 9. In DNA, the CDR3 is TGTGCCACCAGCAGAGCGGTCGGGGGGGGCCCGAATGAGCAGTTCTTC. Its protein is CATSRAVGGGPNEQFF.

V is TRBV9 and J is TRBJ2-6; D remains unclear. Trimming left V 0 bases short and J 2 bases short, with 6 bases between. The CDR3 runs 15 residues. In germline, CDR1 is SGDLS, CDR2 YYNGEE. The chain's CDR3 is CASSVEGTGANVLTF. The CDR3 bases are TGTGCCAGCAGCGTAGAAGGGACTGGGGCCAACGTCCTGACTTTC.

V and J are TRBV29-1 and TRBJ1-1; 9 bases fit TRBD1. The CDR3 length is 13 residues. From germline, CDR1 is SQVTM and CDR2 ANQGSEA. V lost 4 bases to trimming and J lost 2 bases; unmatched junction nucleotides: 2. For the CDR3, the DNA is TGCAGCGTTGGGGGACAGGGTAACACTGAAGCTTTCTTT. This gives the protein CSVGGQGNTEAFF.

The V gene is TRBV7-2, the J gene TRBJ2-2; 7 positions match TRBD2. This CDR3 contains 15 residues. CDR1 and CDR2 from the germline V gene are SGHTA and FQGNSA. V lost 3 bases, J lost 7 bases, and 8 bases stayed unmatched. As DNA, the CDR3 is TGTGCCAGCAGCTTTGGCGGGGGTCTGTTCGGGGAGCTGTTTTTT. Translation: CASSFGGGLFGELFF.

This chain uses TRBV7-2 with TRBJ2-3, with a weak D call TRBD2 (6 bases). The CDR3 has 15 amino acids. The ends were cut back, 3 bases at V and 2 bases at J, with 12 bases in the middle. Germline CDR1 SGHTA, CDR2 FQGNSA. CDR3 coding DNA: TGTGCCAGCAGCTTTACGGGGGACTTCACAGATACGCAGTATTTT. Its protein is CASSFTGDFTDTQYF.

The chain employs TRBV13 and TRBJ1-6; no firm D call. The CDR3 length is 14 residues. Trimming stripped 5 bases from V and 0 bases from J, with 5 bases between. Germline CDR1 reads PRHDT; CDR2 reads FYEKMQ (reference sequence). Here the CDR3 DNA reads TGTGCCAGCAGCCTGAGCTCCTATAATTCACCCCTCCACTTT. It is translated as CASSLSSYNSPLHF.

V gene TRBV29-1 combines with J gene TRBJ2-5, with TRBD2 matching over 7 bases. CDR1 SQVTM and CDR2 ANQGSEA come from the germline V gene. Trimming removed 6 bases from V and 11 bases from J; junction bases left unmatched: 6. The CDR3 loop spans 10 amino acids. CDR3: CSVAGREQYF. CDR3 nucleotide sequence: TGCAGCGTAGCAGGGAGGGAGCAGTACTTC.

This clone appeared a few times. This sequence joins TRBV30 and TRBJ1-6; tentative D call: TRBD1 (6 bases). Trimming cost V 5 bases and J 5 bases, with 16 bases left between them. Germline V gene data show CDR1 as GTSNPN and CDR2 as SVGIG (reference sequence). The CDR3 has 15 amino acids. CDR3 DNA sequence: TGTGCCTGGGGGGGGCTGGGACGGAATAATTCACCCCTCCACTTT. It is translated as CAWGGLGRNNSPLHF.

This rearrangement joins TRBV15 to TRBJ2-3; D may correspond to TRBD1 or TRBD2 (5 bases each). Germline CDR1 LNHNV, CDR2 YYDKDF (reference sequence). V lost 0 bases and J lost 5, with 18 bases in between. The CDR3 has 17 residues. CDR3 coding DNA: TGTGCCACCAGCAGAGATATGCCCGGGACCGGACAAGATACGCAGTATTTT. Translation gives CATSRDMPGTGQDTQYF. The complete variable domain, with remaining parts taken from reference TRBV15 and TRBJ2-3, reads DAMVIQNPRYQVTQFGKPVTLSCSQTLNHNVMYWYQQKSSQAPKLLFHYYDKDFNNEADTPDNFQSRRPNTSFCFLDIRSPGLGDTAMYLCATSRDMPGTGQDTQYFGPGTRLTVL.

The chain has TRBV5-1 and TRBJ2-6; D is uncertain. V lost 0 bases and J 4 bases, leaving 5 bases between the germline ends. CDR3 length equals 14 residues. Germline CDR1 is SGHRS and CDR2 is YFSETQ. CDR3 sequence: CASSLGLGANVLTF. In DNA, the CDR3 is TGCGCCAGCAGCTTGGGTCTGGGGGCCAACGTCCTGACTTTC.